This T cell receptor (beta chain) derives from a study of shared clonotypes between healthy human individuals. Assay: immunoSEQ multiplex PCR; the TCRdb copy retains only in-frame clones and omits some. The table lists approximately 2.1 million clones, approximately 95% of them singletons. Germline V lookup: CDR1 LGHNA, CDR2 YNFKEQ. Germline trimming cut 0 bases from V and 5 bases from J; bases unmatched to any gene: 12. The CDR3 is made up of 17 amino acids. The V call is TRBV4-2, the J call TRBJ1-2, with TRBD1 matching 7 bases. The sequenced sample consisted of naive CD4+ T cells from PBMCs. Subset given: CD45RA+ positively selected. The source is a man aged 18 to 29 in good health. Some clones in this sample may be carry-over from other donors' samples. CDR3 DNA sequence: TGTGCCAGCAGCCAAGAACAGGGGCCCTTGTGGCGGTATGGCTACACCTTC. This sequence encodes CASSQEQGPLWRYGYTF.